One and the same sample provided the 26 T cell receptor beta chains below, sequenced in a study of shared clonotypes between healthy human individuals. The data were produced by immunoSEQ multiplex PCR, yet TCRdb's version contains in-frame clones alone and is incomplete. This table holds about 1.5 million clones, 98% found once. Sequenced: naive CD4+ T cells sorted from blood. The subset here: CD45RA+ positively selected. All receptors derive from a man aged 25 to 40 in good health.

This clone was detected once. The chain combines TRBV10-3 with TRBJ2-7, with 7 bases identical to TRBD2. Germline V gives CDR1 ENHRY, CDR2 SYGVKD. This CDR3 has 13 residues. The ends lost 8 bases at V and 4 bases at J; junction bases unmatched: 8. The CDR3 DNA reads TGTGCCATCGGGGGGACTACCCTGTACGAGCAGTACTTC. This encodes CAIGGTTLYEQYF.

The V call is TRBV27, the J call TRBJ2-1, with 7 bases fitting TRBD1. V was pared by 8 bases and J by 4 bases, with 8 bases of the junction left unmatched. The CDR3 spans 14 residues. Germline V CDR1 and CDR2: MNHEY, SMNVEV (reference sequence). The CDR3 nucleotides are TGTGCCAGCCGGAAGGGGGCGGCATACAATGAGCAGTTCTTC. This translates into CASRKGAAYNEQFF.

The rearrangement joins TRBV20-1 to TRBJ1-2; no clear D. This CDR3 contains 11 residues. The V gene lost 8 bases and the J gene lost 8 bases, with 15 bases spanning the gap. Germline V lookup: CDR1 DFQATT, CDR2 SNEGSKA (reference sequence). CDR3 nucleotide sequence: TGCAGTCCGAATAGGGTAGAAGGCTACACCTTC. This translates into CSPNRVEGYTF.

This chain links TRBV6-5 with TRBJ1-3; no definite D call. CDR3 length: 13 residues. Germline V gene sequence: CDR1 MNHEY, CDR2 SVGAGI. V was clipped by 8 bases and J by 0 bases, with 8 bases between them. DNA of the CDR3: TGTGCCAGCTCTCGTATCTCTGGAAACACCATATATTTT. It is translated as CASSRISGNTIYF.

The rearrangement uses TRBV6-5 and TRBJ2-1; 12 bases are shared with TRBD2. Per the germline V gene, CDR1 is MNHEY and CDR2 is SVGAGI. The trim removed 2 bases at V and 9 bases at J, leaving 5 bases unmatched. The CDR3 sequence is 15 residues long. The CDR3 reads CASSYGLAGRGEQFF. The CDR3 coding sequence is TGTGCCAGCAGTTACGGACTAGCGGGGAGGGGTGAGCAGTTCTTC.

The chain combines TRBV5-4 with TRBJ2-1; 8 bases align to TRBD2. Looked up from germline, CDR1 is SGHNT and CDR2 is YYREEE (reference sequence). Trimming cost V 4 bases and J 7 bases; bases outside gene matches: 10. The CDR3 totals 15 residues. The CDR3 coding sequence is TGTGCCAGCAGCCCGGGGTGGAGCGGGAGTAATGAGCAGTTCTTC. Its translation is CASSPGWSGSNEQFF.

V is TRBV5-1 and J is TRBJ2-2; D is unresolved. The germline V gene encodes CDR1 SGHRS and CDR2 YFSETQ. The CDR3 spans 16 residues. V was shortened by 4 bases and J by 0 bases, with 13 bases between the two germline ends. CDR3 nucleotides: TGCGCCAGCAGCCCCGTGGGCACCGCGAACACCGGGGAGCTGTTTTTT. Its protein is CASSPVGTANTGELFF.

The DNA for the CDR3 is TGTGCTAGTGGTCGAATCCTACCGGGACAGGGGGAAGAGACCCAGTACTTC. Its protein is CASGRILPGQGEETQYF. The chain joins TRBV12-5 to TRBJ2-5; the match to TRBD1 covers 11 bases. V dropped 5 bases and J dropped 3; count of bases not matched to a gene: 11. The CDR3 covers 17 residues. Germline CDR1 LGHNT, CDR2 FRNRAP.

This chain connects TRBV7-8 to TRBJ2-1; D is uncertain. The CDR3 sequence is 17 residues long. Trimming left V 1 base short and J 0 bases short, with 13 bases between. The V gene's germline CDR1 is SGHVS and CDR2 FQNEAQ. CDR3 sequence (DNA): TGTGCCAGCAGCTTAGGGTCTCCGCTGGACTCCTACAATGAGCAGTTCTTC. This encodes CASSLGSPLDSYNEQFF.

The CDR3: CSVEGPSGSKTDTQYF. The CDR3 nucleotides are TGCAGCGTTGAAGGGCCTAGCGGGAGTAAAACAGATACGCAGTATTTT. The V and J genes are TRBV29-1 and TRBJ2-3; 10 positions agree with TRBD2. This CDR3 comprises 16 residues. Unmatched junction bases numbered 7, after V lost 1 base and J lost 3 bases. Looked up from germline, CDR1 is SQVTM and CDR2 is ANQGSEA.

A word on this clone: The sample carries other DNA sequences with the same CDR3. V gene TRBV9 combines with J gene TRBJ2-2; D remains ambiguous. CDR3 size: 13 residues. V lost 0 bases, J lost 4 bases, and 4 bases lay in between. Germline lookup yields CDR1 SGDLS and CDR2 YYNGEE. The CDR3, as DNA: TGTGCCAGCAGCGTAGCTGGCACCGGGGAGCTGTTTTTT. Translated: CASSVAGTGELFF.

The CDR3: CASSLGGRSGEQFF. The CDR3 nucleotides read TGTGCCAGCAGCTTAGGTGGGAGAAGCGGTGAGCAGTTCTTC. The chain combines TRBV11-2 with TRBJ2-1, with D possibly TRBD2 on 5 matching bases. The germline gives CDR1 SGHAT, CDR2 FQNNGV. V gave up 1 base and J gave up 9 bases, with 13 bases separating them. This CDR3 is built from 14 residues.

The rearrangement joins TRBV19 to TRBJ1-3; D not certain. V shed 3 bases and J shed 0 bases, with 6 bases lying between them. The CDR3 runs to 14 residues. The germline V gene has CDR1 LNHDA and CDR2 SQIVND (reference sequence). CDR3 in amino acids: CASSIMSSGNTIYF. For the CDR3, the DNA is TGTGCCAGTAGTATTATGAGCTCTGGAAACACCATATATTTT.

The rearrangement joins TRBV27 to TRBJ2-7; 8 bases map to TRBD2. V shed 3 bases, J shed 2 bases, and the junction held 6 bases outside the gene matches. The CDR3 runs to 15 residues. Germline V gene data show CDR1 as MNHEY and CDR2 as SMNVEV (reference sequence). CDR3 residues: CASSLGVAGTYEQYF. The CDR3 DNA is TGTGCCAGCAGTTTGGGGGTAGCGGGAACCTACGAGCAGTACTTC.

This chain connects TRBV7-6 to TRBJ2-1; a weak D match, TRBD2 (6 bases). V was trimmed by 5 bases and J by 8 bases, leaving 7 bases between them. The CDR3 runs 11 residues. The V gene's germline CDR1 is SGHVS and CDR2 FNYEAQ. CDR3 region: CASSRDYEQFF. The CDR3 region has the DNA TGTGCCAGCAGCCGGGACTATGAGCAGTTCTTC.

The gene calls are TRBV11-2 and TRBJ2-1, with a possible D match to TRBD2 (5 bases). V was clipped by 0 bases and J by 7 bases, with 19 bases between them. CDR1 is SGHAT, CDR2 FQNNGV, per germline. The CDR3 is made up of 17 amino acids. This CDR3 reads CASSLDGVGWTPNEQFF. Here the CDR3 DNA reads TGTGCCAGCAGCTTAGATGGAGTAGGGTGGACTCCAAATGAGCAGTTCTTC.

The CDR3 DNA follows: TGTGCCAGCAGCTCTCGGACCGGGTCCGAGCCCGGTTCCTACGAGCAGTACTTC. It is translated as CASSSRTGSEPGSYEQYF. The chain uses TRBV7-2 and TRBJ2-7; D gene uncertain. The CDR3 spans 18 residues. With 4 bases removed from V and 1 base from J, the gap between germline ends came to 23 bases. Germline V CDR1 and CDR2: SGHTA, FQGNSA. Full variable domain (outside the CDR3, taken from reference TRBV7-2 and TRBJ2-7): GAGVSQSPSNKVTEKGKDVELRCDPISGHTALYWYRQSLGQGLEFLIYFQGNSAPDKSGLPSDRFSAERTGGSVSTLTIQRTQQEDSAVYLCASSSRTGSEPGSYEQYFGPGTRLTVT.

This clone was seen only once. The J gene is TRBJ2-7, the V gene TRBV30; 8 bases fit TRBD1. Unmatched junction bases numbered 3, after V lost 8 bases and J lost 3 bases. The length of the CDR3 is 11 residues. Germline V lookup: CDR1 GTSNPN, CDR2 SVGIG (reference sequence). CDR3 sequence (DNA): TGTGCCGAAGGACAGGGCTACGAGCAGTACTTC. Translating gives CAEGQGYEQYF.

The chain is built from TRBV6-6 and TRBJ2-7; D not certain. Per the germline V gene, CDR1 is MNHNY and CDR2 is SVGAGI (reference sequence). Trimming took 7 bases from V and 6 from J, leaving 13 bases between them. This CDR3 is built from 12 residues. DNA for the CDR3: TGTGCCAGCACAGCAGCCCTCGGCGAGCAGTACTTC. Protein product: CASTAALGEQYF.

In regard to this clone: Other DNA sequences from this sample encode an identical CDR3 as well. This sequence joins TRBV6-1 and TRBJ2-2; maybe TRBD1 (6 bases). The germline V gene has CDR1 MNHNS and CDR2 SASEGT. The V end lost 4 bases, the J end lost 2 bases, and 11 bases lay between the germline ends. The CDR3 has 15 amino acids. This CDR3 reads CASSGRRGNTGELFF. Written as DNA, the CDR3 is TGTGCCAGCAGTGGCCGCAGGGGAAACACCGGGGAGCTGTTTTTT.

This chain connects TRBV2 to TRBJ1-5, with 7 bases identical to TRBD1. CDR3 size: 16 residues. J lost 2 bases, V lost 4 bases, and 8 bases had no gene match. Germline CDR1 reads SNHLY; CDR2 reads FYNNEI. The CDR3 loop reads CASSVRGVLGNQPQHF. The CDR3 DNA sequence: TGTGCCAGCAGTGTCAGGGGGGTTCTGGGCAATCAGCCCCAGCATTTT.

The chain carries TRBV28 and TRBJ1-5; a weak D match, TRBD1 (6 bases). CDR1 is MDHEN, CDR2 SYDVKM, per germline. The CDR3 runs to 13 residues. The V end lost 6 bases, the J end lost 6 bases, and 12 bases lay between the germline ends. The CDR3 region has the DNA TGTGCCAGCAGCCCGGGGGCTTTTCAGCCCCAGCATTTT. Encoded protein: CASSPGAFQPQHF.

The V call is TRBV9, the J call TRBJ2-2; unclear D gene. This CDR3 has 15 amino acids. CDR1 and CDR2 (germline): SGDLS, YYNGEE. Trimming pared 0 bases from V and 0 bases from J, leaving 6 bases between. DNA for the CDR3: TGTGCCAGCAGCGTAGGGCCAGCGAACACCGGGGAGCTGTTTTTT. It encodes CASSVGPANTGELFF.

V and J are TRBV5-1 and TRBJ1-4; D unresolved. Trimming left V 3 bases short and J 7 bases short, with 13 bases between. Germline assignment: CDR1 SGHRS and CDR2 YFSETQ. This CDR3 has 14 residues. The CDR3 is CASSYSNLGEKLFF. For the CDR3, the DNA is TGCGCCAGCAGCTATTCGAACCTAGGTGAAAAACTGTTTTTT.

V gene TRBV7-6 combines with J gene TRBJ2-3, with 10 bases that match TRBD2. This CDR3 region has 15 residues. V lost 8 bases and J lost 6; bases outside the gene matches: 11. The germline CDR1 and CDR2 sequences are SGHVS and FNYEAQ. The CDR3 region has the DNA TGTGCCAGCGTTCCCGGGACTAGCGAGACTGATACGCAGTATTTT. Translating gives CASVPGTSETDTQYF.

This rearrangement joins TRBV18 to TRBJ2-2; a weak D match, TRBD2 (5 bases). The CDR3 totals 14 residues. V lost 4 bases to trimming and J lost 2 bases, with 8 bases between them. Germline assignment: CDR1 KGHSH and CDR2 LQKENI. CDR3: CASSLPSNTGELFF. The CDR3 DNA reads TGTGCCAGCTCACTACCTAGCAACACCGGGGAGCTGTTTTTT.